This T cell receptor beta chain was recorded in a study of response to subunit inactivated influenza vaccine. In this sample, this clonotype turned up a few times. CDR3 size: 17 residues. V was shortened by 6 bases and J by 2 bases, with 20 bases between the two germline ends. In TCRdb, the RT-PCR reads were re-called with MiXCR into one record per CDR3 protein. The sample yields 500,000 or so distinct CDR3 sequences, approximately 17% seen once. V and J are TRBV12-3 or TRBV12-4 and TRBJ1-3; D uncertain. The material was CD4+ T cells sorted from PBMCs, obtained roughly 24 months after vaccination. This TCR was sampled from a man in his fifties or sixties who received an inactivated influenza vaccine. CDR3 nucleotides: TGTGCCAGCAGCTCCGGACCGGGTCGCGGAGCTGGAAACACCATATATTTT. The encoded protein is CASSSGPGRGAGNTIYF.